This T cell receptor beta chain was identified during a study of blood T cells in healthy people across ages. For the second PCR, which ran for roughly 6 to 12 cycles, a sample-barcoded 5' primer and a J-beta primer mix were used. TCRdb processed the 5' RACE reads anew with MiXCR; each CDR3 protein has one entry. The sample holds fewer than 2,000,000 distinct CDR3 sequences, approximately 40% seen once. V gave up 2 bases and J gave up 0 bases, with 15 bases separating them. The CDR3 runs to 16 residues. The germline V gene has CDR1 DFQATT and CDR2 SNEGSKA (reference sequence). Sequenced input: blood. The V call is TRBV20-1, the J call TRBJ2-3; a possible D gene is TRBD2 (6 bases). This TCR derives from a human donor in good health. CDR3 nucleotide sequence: TGCAGTGCTAGACCGATTGAGCGGGTTAGCACAGATACGCAGTATTTT. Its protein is CSARPIERVSTDTQYF.